Listed below are T cell receptor beta chains from one sample, sequenced in a study of technical replicates of blood from several donors. Produced via immunoSEQ multiplex PCR; TCRdb's table is partial and in-frame only. This table holds under 95,000 clones, around 94% found once. Sequenced: T cells isolated from PBMCs. The receptors stem from a human donor in good health. The CDR3 runs from the conserved cysteine through the conserved F or W. The D gene is left open where the match is weak. Some rows have no size entry. The others give once, few or many, or a class for an expanded clone.

>TRBV4-2|TRBJ2-1|15|-|-
CASSQDGQGLDEQFF
TGTGCCAGCAGCCAAGATGGGCAGGGGCTCGATGAGCAGTTCTTC
>TRBV14|TRBJ2-3|15|once|-
CASSQRVSLTDTQYF
TGTGCCAGCAGCCAACGAGTAAGCCTCACAGATACGCAGTATTTT
>TRBV5-6|TRBJ2-5|13|-|-
CASSLAGVETQYF
TGTGCCAGCAGCTTGGCGGGGGTAGAGACCCAGTACTTC
>TRBV6-5|TRBJ2-7|12|-|TRBD1
CACGQGLYEQYF
TGTGCTTGCGGACAGGGCCTCTACGAGCAGTACTTC
>TRBV7-9|TRBJ1-3|14|once|-
CASRPQGFGNTIYF
TGTGCCAGCAGGCCGCAGGGTTTTGGAAACACCATATATTTT
>TRBV5-4|TRBJ1-2|14|-|-
CASSFGGANYGYTF
TGTGCCAGCAGCTTCGGGGGTGCTAACTATGGCTACACCTTC
>TRBV18|TRBJ2-7|14|-|-
CASSPETRHYEQYF
TGTGCCAGCTCACCAGAGACTAGACACTACGAGCAGTACTTC
>TRBV5-1|TRBJ1-2|14|-|-
CASSDGGGAYGYTF
TGCGCCAGCTCTGACGGAGGGGGGGCCTATGGCTACACCTTC
>TRBV10-3|TRBJ2-7|20|-|TRBD2
CAISEQRLAGGPTRSYEQYF
TGTGCCATCAGTGAGCAGAGACTAGCGGGAGGGCCTACACGCTCCTACGAGCAGTACTTC
>TRBV11-3|TRBJ2-7|14|-|-
CASSSREGSYEQYF
TGTGCCAGCAGCTCCCGGGAAGGGTCCTACGAGCAGTACTTC
>TRBV5-1|TRBJ2-2|18|-|-
CASSTSGQTMMTTGELFF
TGCGCCAGCAGCACCTCCGGACAGACTATGATGACCACCGGGGAGCTGTTTTTT
>TRBV2|TRBJ1-1|18|-|TRBD1
CASRTGTAFADLNTEAFF
TGTGCCAGCAGGACCGGGACAGCCTTCGCCGACTTGAACACTGAAGCTTTCTTT
>TRBV9|TRBJ2-7|14|-|-
CASSPRQGTYEQYF
TGTGCCAGCAGCCCCCGCCAGGGTACCTACGAGCAGTACTTC
>TRBV29-1|TRBJ2-2|13|-|-
CSGKYSGTGELFF
TGCAGCGGCAAGTATTCGGGCACCGGGGAGCTGTTTTTT
>TRBV11-2|TRBJ1-2|16|once|-
CASSLPETVYYYGYTF
TGTGCCAGCAGCTTGCCAGAGACAGTCTATTACTATGGCTACACCTTC
>TRBV6-1|TRBJ2-7|13|-|-
CASSAPQVYEQYF
TGTGCCAGCAGCGCCCCTCAGGTATACGAGCAGTACTTC
>TRBV19|TRBJ2-1|19|-|TRBD2
CASIGGPAGAKSSYNEQFF
TGTGCCAGTATTGGGGGGCCAGCGGGGGCAAAGAGCTCCTACAATGAGCAGTTCTTC
>TRBV27|TRBJ2-5|15|-|-
CASSPAFLGAETQYF
TGTGCCAGCAGTCCCGCGTTTTTGGGGGCGGAGACCCAGTACTTC
>TRBV28|TRBJ2-5|18|-|TRBD2
CASSSPADAGGSRETQYF
TGTGCCAGCAGTTCACCAGCCGACGCGGGGGGGAGTCGGGAGACCCAGTACTTC
>TRBV30|TRBJ1-5|14|-|TRBD1
CACTGQGRNQPQHF
TGTGCCTGTACCGGACAGGGACGTAATCAGCCCCAGCATTTT
>TRBV15|TRBJ1-5|14|-|-
CATSTRESNQPQHF
TGTGCCACCAGCACAAGGGAGAGCAATCAGCCCCAGCATTTT
>TRBV28|TRBJ1-2|15|-|TRBD1
CASSLAGQGRYGYTF
TGTGCCAGCAGTTTGGCAGGACAGGGCCGCTATGGCTACACCTTC
>TRBV6-1|TRBJ2-3|15|-|-
CASSRITSSTDTQYF
TGTGCCAGCAGTAGAATTACGAGCTCCACAGATACGCAGTATTTT
>TRBV7-9|TRBJ1-5|17|-|TRBD1
CASSPEGPTGRDQPQHF
TGTGCCAGCAGCCCGGAGGGCCCGACAGGGCGTGATCAGCCCCAGCATTTT
>TRBV9|TRBJ2-7|14|-|TRBD2
CASTPGGRTDEQYF
TGTGCCAGCACCCCCGGGGGGAGAACGGACGAGCAGTACTTC
>TRBV29-1|TRBJ2-7|15|-|TRBD1
CSATGGSGRGYEQYF
TGCAGCGCCACAGGGGGAAGCGGCAGGGGTTACGAGCAGTACTTC
>TRBV6-5|TRBJ1-1|15|-|-
CASSYSSGMNTEAFF
TGTGCCAGCAGTTACTCCTCGGGAATGAACACTGAAGCTTTCTTT